The 26 T cell receptor beta chains below all came from one sample that was sequenced in a study of T cells in Graves' hyperthyroidism and ophthalmopathy. Researchers took RNA transcripts and amplified the TCR beta CDR3 regions from them. First-round RT-PCR targeting the TCR CDR3 was performed with the HTBI primer set. One entry per CDR3 protein results from TCRdb running MiXCR on the multiplex PCR reads. Of around 620,000 distinct CDR3 sequences detected, about half appear once; the ten largest clones hold roughly 19%. The specimen was peripheral blood or thyroid tissue (not recorded which). These receptors all stem from an adult woman with Graves' disease, either hyperthyroidism or ophthalmopathy (not recorded which).

This chain links TRBV28 with TRBJ2-7, with TRBD1 as a possible D gene (7 bases). This CDR3 contains 14 residues. Germline V CDR1 and CDR2: MDHEN, SYDVKM. V dropped 7 bases and J dropped 3 bases, with 16 bases sitting between them. The CDR3 reads CASTQGGRLYEQYF. As DNA, the CDR3 is TGTGCCAGCACCCAGGGGGGCAGACTCTACGAGCAGTACTTC.

The CDR3 loop reads CASSVGGNQPLHF. The CDR3 DNA reads as TGTGCCAGCAGCGTAGGAGGGAATCAGCCCCTCCACTTT. V and J are TRBV9 and TRBJ1-6; D is uncertain. With 0 bases removed from V and 13 bases from J, the gap between germline ends came to 11 bases. The CDR3 extends over 13 amino acids. Germline assignment: CDR1 SGDLS and CDR2 YYNGEE.

This clonotype was picked up many times. V gene TRBV20-1 combines with J gene TRBJ2-7, with 15 bases aligning to TRBD2. CDR1 is DFQATT and CDR2 is SNEGSKA in the germline V gene (reference sequence). V trimming: 5 bases; J trimming: 4 bases; junction bases outside the gene matches: 6. The CDR3 consists of 15 residues. The CDR3 nucleotides are TGCAGTGCTCCTACCGGGACTAGCGGGGGGTACGAGCAGTACTTC. It specifies CSAPTGTSGGYEQYF.

CDR3 residues: CASSFTGGRVDTEAFF. The CDR3 DNA reads TGTGCCAGCAGCTTTACAGGGGGCAGGGTAGACACTGAAGCTTTCTTT. The chain has TRBV7-9 and TRBJ1-1; 9 nucleotides align to TRBD1. The germline gives CDR1 SEHNR, CDR2 FQNEAQ (reference sequence). This CDR3 has 16 residues. Losses at the gene ends were 3 bases for V and 3 bases for J; bases not matched to a gene: 8.

This clonotype was counted ten times or more. The CDR3 reads CASSLIIAGHEQYF. CDR3 sequence (DNA): TGCGCCAGCAGCTTGATAATAGCGGGCCACGAGCAGTACTTC. V gene TRBV5-1 combines with J gene TRBJ2-7; 7 bases fit TRBD2. CDR3 length equals 14 residues. The V and J ends lost 1 base and 5 bases, in that order; junction bases with no gene match: 6. Germline V lookup: CDR1 SGHRS, CDR2 YFSETQ.

This clonotype was seen only a few times. The V and J genes are TRBV19 and TRBJ2-2; D gene uncertain. The CDR3 is 15 amino acids. Looked up from germline, CDR1 is LNHDA and CDR2 is SQIVND (reference sequence). The germline V and J ends were trimmed by 7 bases and 1 base, with 13 bases remaining between them. For the CDR3, the DNA is TGTGCCAGTAATTCCCCGGGTGGGAACACCGGGGAGCTGTTTTTT. Translation gives CASNSPGGNTGELFF.

Many counts were recorded for this clonotype. CDR3 DNA: TGTGCCAGCAGCTTAGTGCCCAACACCGGGGAGCTGTTTTTT. It yields the protein CASSLVPNTGELFF. This sequence joins TRBV7-8 and TRBJ2-2; D gene unclear. From germline, CDR1 is SGHVS and CDR2 FQNEAQ. The CDR3 runs 14 residues. Trimming left V 1 base short and J 2 bases short, with 5 bases between.

Concerning this clonotype: This may stem from a read error, because a much larger clone lies one nucleotide away. This chain links TRBV7-2 with TRBJ2-1; the D gene is possibly TRBD2 (6 bases). The CDR3 is made up of 15 amino acids. Trimming left V 6 bases short and J 6 bases short, with 18 bases between. CDR1 is SGHTA, CDR2 FQGNSA, per germline. The CDR3 nucleotides are TGTGCCAGCAGTTCGACCGGGACTCTGCCCAATGAGCAGTTCTTC. Its translation: CASSSTGTLPNEQFF.

The V gene is TRBV7-6, the J gene TRBJ1-1, with D perhaps TRBD1 (5 bases). The V gene's germline CDR1 is SGHVS and CDR2 FNYEAQ. The CDR3 is made up of 14 amino acids. The ends were cut back, 8 bases at V and 4 bases at J, with 17 bases in the middle. As DNA, the CDR3 is TGTGCCAGCCGGTTAGCGGGGGGTCGCACTGAAGCTTTCTTT. Its translation: CASRLAGGRTEAFF.

Regarding this clonotype: Sequence at one end of the junction differs from germline and may be a read error. The chain employs TRBV12-3 or TRBV12-4 and TRBJ1-2; no firm D call. The CDR3 is 12 residues long. The CDR3 is CATSAGFRGYTF. CDR3 bases: TGTGCCACCAGTGCGGGCTTCAGGGGCTACACCTTC.

The chain joins TRBV14 to TRBJ2-7, with 9 bases aligning to TRBD1. The V gene end was trimmed by 0 bases and the J gene end by 5 bases; junction bases not matched to a gene: 5. The CDR3 runs to 15 residues. Germline-derived CDR1 and CDR2 are SGHDN and FVKESK. The CDR3 region has the DNA TGTGCCAGCAGCCAAGAGGGGACAGGGCGCAACGAGCAGTACTTC. Translation gives CASSQEGTGRNEQYF.

This clonotype was counted ten times or more. The rearrangement joins TRBV5-5 to TRBJ1-3; the D gene is possibly TRBD1 (6 bases). The CDR3 consists of 14 residues. Trimming took off 4 bases at V and 5 bases at J, with 13 bases between the two ends. Germline V gene sequence: CDR1 SGHKS, CDR2 YYEKEE (reference sequence). CDR3 protein: CASSHTGNRNTIYF. DNA of the CDR3: TGTGCCAGCAGCCACACAGGGAATAGAAACACCATATATTTT.

There are many counts of this clonotype. This chain uses TRBV18 with TRBJ1-1; no firm D call. This CDR3 is built from 11 residues. In germline, CDR1 is KGHSH, CDR2 LQKENI. Between the trimmed V and J ends, which lost 1 base and 8 bases, there was a span of 5 bases. The CDR3 DNA reads as TGTGCCAGCTCACCACTAAGCGAAGCTTTCTTT. It is translated as CASSPLSEAFF.

This rearrangement joins TRBV7-3 to TRBJ1-1; 8 bases line up with TRBD1. Looked up from germline, CDR1 is SGHTA and CDR2 is FQGTGA. The V gene end was trimmed by 5 bases and the J gene end by 0 bases; junction bases not matched to a gene: 11. The CDR3 has 17 residues. DNA for the CDR3: TGTGCCAGCAGCCCCTCGGACAGGGTTGCCGTGAACACTGAAGCTTTCTTT. Its protein is CASSPSDRVAVNTEAFF.

The V gene is TRBV25-1, the J gene TRBJ1-2, with TRBD1 as a possible D gene (5 bases). Per germline, CDR1 MGHDK and CDR2 SYGVNS. The CDR3 is made up of 14 amino acids. CDR3 region: CAQVPGPSLSGYTF. In DNA form, the CDR3 reads TGTGCTCAAGTCCCGGGACCTTCTTTATCTGGCTACACCTTC.

Only a few counts were recorded for this clonotype. The J gene is TRBJ1-1, the V gene TRBV12-3 or TRBV12-4; 7 bases map to TRBD1. The CDR3 has 15 residues. J lost 1 base, V lost 6 bases, and 8 bases had no gene match. The CDR3 reads CASRSPGQQNTEAFF. The CDR3 DNA reads TGTGCCAGCAGATCCCCGGGACAGCAGAACACTGAAGCTTTCTTT.

Comment on this clonotype: The junction and the germline gene differ at one end; a read error may be behind it. The chain recombines TRBV2 with TRBJ2-7, with a weak D call TRBD2 (6 bases). The CDR3 loop spans 14 amino acids. Germline CDR1 SNHLY, CDR2 FYNNEI. In DNA, the CDR3 is TGTGCCAGCAGCTTAAGTCTAGCGAATGGCGAGCGGCACTTC. Translating gives CASSLSLANGERHF. Combining the CDR3 with reference TRBV2 and TRBJ2-7 gives the whole variable domain EPEVTQTPSHQVTQMGQEVILRCVPISNHLYFYWYRQILGQKVEFLVSFYNNEISEKSEIFDDQFSVERPDGSNFTLKIRSTKLEDSAMYFCASSLSLANGERHFGPGTRLTVT.

This clonotype came up a few times. This chain uses TRBV29-1 with TRBJ2-7; TRBD1 aligns across 9 bases. The germline V gene encodes CDR1 SQVTM and CDR2 ANQGSEA. This CDR3 is 16 amino acids long. The trim removed 1 base at V and 2 bases at J, leaving 9 bases unmatched. CDR3 residues: CSVEATDRGEAYEQYF. The DNA of the CDR3 is TGCAGCGTTGAAGCCACCGACAGGGGGGAGGCCTACGAGCAGTACTTC.

The chain uses TRBV7-3 and TRBJ1-1; D is ambiguous. CDR1 and CDR2 (germline): SGHTA, FQGTGA. The CDR3 is made up of 19 amino acids. V shed 3 bases and J shed 5 bases, with 28 bases lying between them. In DNA form, the CDR3 reads TGTGCCAGCAGCTTCGTGCGGCTAGCGGAGAACACCGGGGAAACTGAAGCTTTCTTT. Translation: CASSFVRLAENTGETEAFF.

This clonotype has ten or more counts. This chain uses TRBV4-1 with TRBJ2-5; 8 bases line up with TRBD2. Trimming cost V 8 bases and J 5 bases; bases outside gene matches: 10. CDR1 MGHRA and CDR2 YSYEKL come from the germline V gene. CDR3 size: 14 residues. CDR3 in amino acids: CASVPGGGRETQYF. The CDR3 bases are TGCGCCAGCGTCCCGGGTGGCGGGAGGGAGACCCAGTACTTC.

V usage is TRBV7-2 and J usage is TRBJ2-2, with D tentatively TRBD2 (5 bases). The CDR3 has 12 residues. Per germline, CDR1 SGHTA and CDR2 FQGNSA. Between the trimmed V and J ends, which lost 0 bases and 10 bases, there was a span of 6 bases. CDR3 amino acids: CASSLALEELFF. CDR3 bases: TGTGCCAGCAGCTTAGCACTAGAGGAGCTGTTTTTT.

The chain joins TRBV7-8 to TRBJ1-2; D not certain. This CDR3 contains 13 residues. Trimming pared 5 bases from V and 12 bases from J, leaving 19 bases between. Germline-derived CDR1 and CDR2 are SGHVS and FQNEAQ. The CDR3 DNA sequence: TGTGCCAGCAGCCCTTTGGGTAGCTCTGGAAACACCTTC. It specifies CASSPLGSSGNTF.

The V call is TRBV5-1, the J call TRBJ1-3, with no clear D. The V and J ends lost 5 bases and 5 bases respectively, with 11 bases between them. Germline values: CDR1 SGHRS, CDR2 YFSETQ. There are 13 residues in the CDR3. The DNA for the CDR3 is TGCGCCAGCAGTATCCAGGATCGAAACACCATATATTTT. It codes for CASSIQDRNTIYF.

This chain links TRBV2 with TRBJ2-7; 7 bases map to TRBD1. CDR3 size: 13 residues. The germline V gene encodes CDR1 SNHLY and CDR2 FYNNEI. V lost 6 bases to trimming and J lost 5 bases; unmatched junction nucleotides: 7. CDR3 loop: CASSFDRAHEQYF. In DNA form, the CDR3 reads TGTGCCAGCAGCTTCGACAGGGCCCACGAGCAGTACTTC.

V gene TRBV19 combines with J gene TRBJ1-5; D is possibly TRBD1 (6 bases). From germline, CDR1 is LNHDA and CDR2 SQIVND (reference sequence). The CDR3 contains 14 residues. Deletions cut 2 bases from V and 9 bases from J, with 14 bases between. CDR3 loop: CASSIFPGELPQHF. The DNA of the CDR3 is TGTGCCAGTAGTATATTTCCAGGGGAACTGCCCCAGCATTTT. The variable domain in full, with the rest retrieved from reference TRBV19 and TRBJ1-5, is DGGITQSPKYLFRKEGQNVTLSCEQNLNHDAMYWYRQDPGQGLRLIYYSQIVNDFQKGDIAEGYSVSREKKESFPLTVTSAQKNPTAFYLCASSIFPGELPQHFGDGTRLSIL.

This clonotype was counted ten times or more. The chain uses TRBV12-3 or TRBV12-4 and TRBJ1-5, with a tentative D call TRBD1 (6 bases). The ends were cut back, 4 bases at V and 4 bases at J, with 8 bases in the middle. There are 13 residues in the CDR3. CDR3 DNA sequence: TGTGCCAGCAGTTACAGGGAGAATCAGCCCCAGCATTTT. Protein sequence: CASSYRENQPQHF.